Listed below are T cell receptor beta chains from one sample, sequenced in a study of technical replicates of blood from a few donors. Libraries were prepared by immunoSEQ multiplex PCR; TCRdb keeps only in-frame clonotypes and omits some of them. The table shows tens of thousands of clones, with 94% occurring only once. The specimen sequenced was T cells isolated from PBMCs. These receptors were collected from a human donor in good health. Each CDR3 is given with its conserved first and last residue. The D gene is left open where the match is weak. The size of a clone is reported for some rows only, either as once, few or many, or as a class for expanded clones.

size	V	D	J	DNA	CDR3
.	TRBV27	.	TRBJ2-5	TGTGCGACCAACGGAGGCGAGACCCAGTACTTC	CATNGGETQYF
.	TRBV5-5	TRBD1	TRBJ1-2	TGTGCCAGCAGCTTGGAGGACAGGGGATACTATGGCTACACCTTC	CASSLEDRGYYGYTF
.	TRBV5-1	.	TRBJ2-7	TGCGCCAGCAGCGGAGACAGCTACGAGCAGTACTTC	CASSGDSYEQYF
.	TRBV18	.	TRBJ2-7	TGTGCCAGCTCAGCAGACTACGAGCAGTACTTC	CASSADYEQYF
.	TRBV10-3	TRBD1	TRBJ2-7	TGTGCCATCACAGACAGGGGAGGCTCCGAGCAGTACTTC	CAITDRGGSEQYF
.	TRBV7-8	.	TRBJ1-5	TGTGCCAGCAGCTTAGAGCGGGTGGTAAGCAATCAGCCCCAGCATTTT	CASSLERVVSNQPQHF
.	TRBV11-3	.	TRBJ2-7	TGTGCCAGCAGCTTAGGTCTAGGCGGGGGCTACTCCTACGAGCAGTACTTC	CASSLGLGGGYSYEQYF
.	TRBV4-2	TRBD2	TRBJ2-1	TGTGCCAGCAGCCAAACGTTAGCGGGACTCAATGAGCAGTTCTTC	CASSQTLAGLNEQFF
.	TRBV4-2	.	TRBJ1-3	TGTGCCAGCAGCCAAGCTTTCACCTACTCTGGAAACACCATATATTTT	CASSQAFTYSGNTIYF
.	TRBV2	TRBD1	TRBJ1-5	TGTGCCAGCAGTGACAAACGGGTTCATAAGAAAGGACAGGGAAATCAGCCCCAGCATTTT	CASSDKRVHKKGQGNQPQHF
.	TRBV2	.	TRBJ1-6	TGTGCCAGCAGCACCGGGACAAGCGCTTCACCCCTCCACTTT	CASSTGTSASPLHF
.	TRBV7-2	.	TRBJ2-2	TGTGCCAGCACGGGGATTCCGAACACCGGGGAGCTGTTTTTT	CASTGIPNTGELFF
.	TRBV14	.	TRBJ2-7	TGTGCCAGCAGCCAGTTACTTAAAAGCTACGAGCAGTACTTC	CASSQLLKSYEQYF
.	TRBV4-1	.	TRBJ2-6	TGCGCCAGCAGCCAACCAGGGTCTGGGGCCAACGTCCTGACTTTC	CASSQPGSGANVLTF
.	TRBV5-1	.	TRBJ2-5	TGCGCCAGCAGCTTGGGAGAGAAAGAGACCCAGTACTTC	CASSLGEKETQYF
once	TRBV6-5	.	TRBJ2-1	TGTGCCAGCAGTCTTGGGAGGCCGTCCTACAATGAGCAGTTCTTC	CASSLGRPSYNEQFF
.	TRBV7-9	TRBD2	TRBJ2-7	TGTGCCAGCAGCCAGGGACTAGCGGGGGGGCAAGACGAGCAGTACTTC	CASSQGLAGGQDEQYF
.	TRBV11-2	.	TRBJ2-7	TGTGCCAGCAGCTCGCCGGCAGGTCGGCAGTTCTACGAGCAGTACTTC	CASSSPAGRQFYEQYF
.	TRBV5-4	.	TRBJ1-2	TGTGCCAGCAGTCCTACAGGGAGTGCTATTAGAGGCTACACCTTC	CASSPTGSAIRGYTF
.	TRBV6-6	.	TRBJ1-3	TGTGCCAGCAGACAAGATACTGGAAACACCATATATTTT	CASRQDTGNTIYF
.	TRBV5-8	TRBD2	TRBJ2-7	TGTGCCAGCAGCTTGGCCCTTGCGGGGGGGCCTTACGAGCAGTACTTC	CASSLALAGGPYEQYF
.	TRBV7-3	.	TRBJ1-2	TGTGCCAGCAGCTTAACCGGGGGGCGGTTTGGCTACACCTTC	CASSLTGGRFGYTF
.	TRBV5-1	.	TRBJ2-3	TGCGCCAGCAGCTTGGGCACAGGGGGGGAGGTGTTCACAGATACGCAGTATTTT	CASSLGTGGEVFTDTQYF
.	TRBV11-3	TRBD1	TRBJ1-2	TGTGCCAGCAGCTTAGGCGCGCTGGGACAGCCCTATGGCTACACCTTC	CASSLGALGQPYGYTF
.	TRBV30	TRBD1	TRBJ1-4	TGTGCCTGGGCAGGGGGGTTTAATGAAAAACTGTTTTTT	CAWAGGFNEKLFF
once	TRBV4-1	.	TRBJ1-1	TGCGCCAGCAGCCAAGATCCGGTCAGGGCGAACACTGAAGCTTTCTTT	CASSQDPVRANTEAFF
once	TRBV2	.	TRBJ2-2	TGTGCCAGCAGTCCAGACAGGAGAACCGGGGAGCTGTTTTTT	CASSPDRRTGELFF
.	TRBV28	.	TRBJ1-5	TGTGCCAGCAGGGGAACAGGTAACGGAGGCAATCAGCCCCAGCATTTT	CASRGTGNGGNQPQHF
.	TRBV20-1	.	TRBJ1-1	TGCAGTGCTAGAGGCGACACTGAAGCTTTCTTT	CSARGDTEAFF
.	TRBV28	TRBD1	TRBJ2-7	TGTGCCAGCGCAACCGAAGGACAGGGGGATACCTACGAGCAGTACTTC	CASATEGQGDTYEQYF
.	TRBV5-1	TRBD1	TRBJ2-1	TGCGCCAGCGAGGGGGCTCGTGAGCAGTTCTTC	CASEGAREQFF
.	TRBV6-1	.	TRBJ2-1	TGTGCCAGCACGAGGGCGGGGCAACCCTACAATGAGCAGTTCTTC	CASTRAGQPYNEQFF
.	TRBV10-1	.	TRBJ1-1	TGCGCCAGCAGTGAGTCGGCAGCGCACCTGAACACTGAAGCTTTCTTT	CASSESAAHLNTEAFF
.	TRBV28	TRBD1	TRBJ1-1	TGTGCCAGCAGTCACCCCCAGGGGGACCACAACATGAACACTGAAGCTTTCTTT	CASSHPQGDHNMNTEAFF
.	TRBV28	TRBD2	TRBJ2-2	TGTGCCAGCAGTTCCGATATATTTCGTTGGCGGGAGGGAGGTACCGGGGAGCTGTTTTTT	CASSSDIFRWREGGTGELFF
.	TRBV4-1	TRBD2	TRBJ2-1	TGCGCCAGCGGGGCGGGAGGCCTCAATGAGCAGTTCTTC	CASGAGGLNEQFF
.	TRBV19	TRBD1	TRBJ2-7	TGTGCCAGTAGGCCCGGGACAGGGGGCTCCTACGAGCAGTACTTC	CASRPGTGGSYEQYF
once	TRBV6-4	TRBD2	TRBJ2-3	TGTGCCAGCAGTCCTGGACTAGCGGGAGGCACAGATACGCAGTATTTT	CASSPGLAGGTDTQYF
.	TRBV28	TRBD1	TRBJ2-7	TGTGCCAGCAGTCCCTGGACAGGGTGGTACGAGCAGTACTTC	CASSPWTGWYEQYF
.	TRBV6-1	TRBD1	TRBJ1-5	TGTGCCAGCAGTGAATTGGGACAGGGCTTTCAGCCCCAGCATTTT	CASSELGQGFQPQHF
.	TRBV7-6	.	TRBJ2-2	TGTGCCAGCAGCTTACTAGATCTGAACACCGGGGAGCTGTTTTTT	CASSLLDLNTGELFF
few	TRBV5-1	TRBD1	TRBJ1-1	TGCGCCAGCAGCTTGGGGCCGGGACAGGGAAGTGAGACTGAAGCTTTCTTT	CASSLGPGQGSETEAFF
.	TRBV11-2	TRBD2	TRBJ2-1	TGTGCCAGCAGCTCCCCGGGGGGGCTCTACAATGAGCAGTTCTTC	CASSSPGGLYNEQFF
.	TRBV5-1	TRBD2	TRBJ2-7	TGCGCCAGCAGCTCCCGCGGACTAGCGGGAGACTACGAGCAGTACTTC	CASSSRGLAGDYEQYF
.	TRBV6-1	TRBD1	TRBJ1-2	TGTGCCAGCAGTGAAAAGACAGGGTTTGATGGCTACACCTTC	CASSEKTGFDGYTF
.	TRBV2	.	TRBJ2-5	TGTGCCAGCTCTAGTTTGGGGGGAGAGACCCAGTACTTC	CASSSLGGETQYF
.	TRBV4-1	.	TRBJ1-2	TGCGCCAGCAGCCGAGGAGCCCCACTGAGTAGTGGAGGCTACACCTTC	CASSRGAPLSSGGYTF
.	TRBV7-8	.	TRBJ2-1	TGTGCCAGCAGCCCGAGGGCTAGCAACTACAATGAGCAGTTCTTC	CASSPRASNYNEQFF
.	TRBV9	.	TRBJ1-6	TGTGCCAGCAGTCGCCTGGGACATTGGAATTCACCCCTCCACTTT	CASSRLGHWNSPLHF
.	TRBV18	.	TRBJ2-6	TGTGCCAGCTCCCCAGAGGGGGTTCGTGGGGCCAACGTCCTGACTTTC	CASSPEGVRGANVLTF
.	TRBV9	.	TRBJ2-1	TGTGCCAGCAGCGTAGACCCTCATGGTAGCTGGAATGAGCAGTTCTTC	CASSVDPHGSWNEQFF
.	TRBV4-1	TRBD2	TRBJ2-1	TGCGCCAGCAGTTCTTGGGGGGGCAATGAGCAGTTCTTC	CASSSWGGNEQFF
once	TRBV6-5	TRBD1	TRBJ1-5	TGTGCCAGCAGTTACTCGACAGGGGGTCAGCCCCAGCATTTT	CASSYSTGGQPQHF
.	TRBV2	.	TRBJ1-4	TGTGCCAGCACCTACAACGGCGGCGGGGAAAAACTGTTTTTT	CASTYNGGGEKLFF
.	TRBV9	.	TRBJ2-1	TGTGCCAGCAGCGTAGGAGGTGAGCAGTTCTTC	CASSVGGEQFF
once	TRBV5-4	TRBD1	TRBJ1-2	TGTGCCAGCAGCTTGGAATTCCCCGGGACAGGGGATGGCTACACCTTC	CASSLEFPGTGDGYTF
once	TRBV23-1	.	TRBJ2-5	TGCGCCAGCACAAAACGGGGTGGGGAGACCCAGTACTTC	CASTKRGGETQYF
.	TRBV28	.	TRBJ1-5	TGTGCCAGCAGCCTTGACATCCCCAATCAGCCCCAGCATTTT	CASSLDIPNQPQHF
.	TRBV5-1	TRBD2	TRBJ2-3	TGCGCCAGCAGTACCGGACTAGCGGGGGGCACAGATACGCAGTATTTT	CASSTGLAGGTDTQYF
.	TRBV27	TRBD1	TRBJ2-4	TGTGCCAGCAGGGGACAGGCTCTGGCCAAAAACATTCAGTACTTC	CASRGQALAKNIQYF